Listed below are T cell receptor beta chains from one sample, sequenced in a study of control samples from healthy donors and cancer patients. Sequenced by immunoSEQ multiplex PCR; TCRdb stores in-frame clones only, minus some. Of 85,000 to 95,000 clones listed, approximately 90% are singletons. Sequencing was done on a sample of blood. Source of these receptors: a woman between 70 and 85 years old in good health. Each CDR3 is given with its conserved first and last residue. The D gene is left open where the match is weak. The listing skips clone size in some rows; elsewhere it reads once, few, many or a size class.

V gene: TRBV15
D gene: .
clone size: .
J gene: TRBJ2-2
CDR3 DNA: TGTGCCACCAGCAGAGAGGACCCCGGATTGGCCGGGGAGCTGTTTTTT
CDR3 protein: CATSREDPGLAGELFF

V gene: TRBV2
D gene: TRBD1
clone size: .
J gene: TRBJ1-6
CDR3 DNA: TGTGCCAGCAGCCCCGGGACAGCTAATTCACCCCTCCACTTT
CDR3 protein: CASSPGTANSPLHF

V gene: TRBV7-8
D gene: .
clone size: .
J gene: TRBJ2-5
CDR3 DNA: TGTGCCAGCAGCTTAGCAATGGTCGTGCAGGGCAAGGAGACCCAGTACTTC
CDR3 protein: CASSLAMVVQGKETQYF

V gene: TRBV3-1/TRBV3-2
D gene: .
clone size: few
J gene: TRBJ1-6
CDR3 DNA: TGTGCCAGCAGCCTGCAGGGAAGCGGTTCACCCCTCCACTTT
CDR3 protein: CASSLQGSGSPLHF

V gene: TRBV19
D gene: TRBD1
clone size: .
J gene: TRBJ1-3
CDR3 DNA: TGTGCCAGTACCCCCGGGACAGGACCAAACACCATATATTTT
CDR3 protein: CASTPGTGPNTIYF

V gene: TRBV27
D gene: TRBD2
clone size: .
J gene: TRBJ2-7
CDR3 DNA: TGTGCCAGCAGTTCTCTGACTAGCGGGAGGGCGCGTGAGCAGTACTTC
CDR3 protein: CASSSLTSGRAREQYF

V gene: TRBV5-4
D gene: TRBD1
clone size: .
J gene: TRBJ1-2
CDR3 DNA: TGTGCCAGCAGCTTGGCAGGGGGCGCAGTTAACTATGGCTACACCTTC
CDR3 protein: CASSLAGGAVNYGYTF

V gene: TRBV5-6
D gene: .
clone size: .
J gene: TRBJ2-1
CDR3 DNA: TGTGCCAGCAGCTTGTCACCGGTTAGCTCCTACAATGAGCAGTTCTTC
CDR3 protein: CASSLSPVSSYNEQFF

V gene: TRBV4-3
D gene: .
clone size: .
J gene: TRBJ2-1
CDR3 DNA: TGCGCCAGCAGCCAAGTAAGGGGAGCGGGTCCCTACAATGAGCAGTTCTTC
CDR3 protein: CASSQVRGAGPYNEQFF

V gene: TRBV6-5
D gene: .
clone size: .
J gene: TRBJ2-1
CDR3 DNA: TGTGCCAGCAGAAAAGGGGTCGTTGGGGGGTATGAGCAGTTCTTC
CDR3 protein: CASRKGVVGGYEQFF

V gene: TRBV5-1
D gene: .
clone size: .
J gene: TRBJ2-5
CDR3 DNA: TGCGCCAGCAGCTTGGCCTTGGGTGAGACCCAGTACTTC
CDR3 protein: CASSLALGETQYF

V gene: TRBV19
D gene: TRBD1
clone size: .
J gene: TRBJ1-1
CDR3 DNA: TGTGCCAGTAACAAGGGACAGGAAGCTTTCTTT
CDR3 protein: CASNKGQEAFF

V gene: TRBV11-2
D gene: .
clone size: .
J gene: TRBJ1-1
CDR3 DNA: TGTGCCAGCAGCTTAGATCCCCGACAGAGAGCTTTCTTT
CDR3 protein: CASSLDPRQRAFF

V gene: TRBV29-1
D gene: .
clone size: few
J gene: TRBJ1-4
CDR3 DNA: TGCAGCGTTGGTACAACTAATGAAAAACTGTTTTTT
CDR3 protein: CSVGTTNEKLFF

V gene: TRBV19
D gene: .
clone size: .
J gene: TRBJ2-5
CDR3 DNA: TGTGCCAGTAGTATATCTCGCATCTTGGGGGGAGAGACCCAGTACTTC
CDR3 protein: CASSISRILGGETQYF

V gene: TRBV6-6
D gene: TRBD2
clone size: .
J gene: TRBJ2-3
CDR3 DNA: TGTGCCAGCAGTCCCAGGACTAGCGGGAGGGCCGTTAGGGGCACAGATACGCAGTATTTT
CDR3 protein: CASSPRTSGRAVRGTDTQYF

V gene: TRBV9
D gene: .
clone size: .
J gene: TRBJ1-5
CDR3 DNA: TGTGCCAGCAGCGTAGAGGGGTCTGGGAATCAGCCCCAGCATTTT
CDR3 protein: CASSVEGSGNQPQHF

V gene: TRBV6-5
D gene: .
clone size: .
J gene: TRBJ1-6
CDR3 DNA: TGTGCCAGCAGTTCCGTTCACAATAATTCACCCCTCCACTTT
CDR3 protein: CASSSVHNNSPLHF

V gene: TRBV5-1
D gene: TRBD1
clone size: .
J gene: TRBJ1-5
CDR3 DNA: TGCGCCAGCAGCTTGGGGACAGGGGATAGCAATCAGCCCCAGCATTTT
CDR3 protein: CASSLGTGDSNQPQHF

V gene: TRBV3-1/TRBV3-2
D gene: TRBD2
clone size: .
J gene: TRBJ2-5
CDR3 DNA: TGTGCCAGCAGCTCTAGCGGGGGGGCCGCTGAGCCCCAGTACTTC
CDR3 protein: CASSSSGGAAEPQYF

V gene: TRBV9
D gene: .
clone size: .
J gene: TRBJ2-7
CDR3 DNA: TGTGCCAGCAGCGAGGGGGTCGGGAGAATCTACGAGCAGTACTTC
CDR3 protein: CASSEGVGRIYEQYF

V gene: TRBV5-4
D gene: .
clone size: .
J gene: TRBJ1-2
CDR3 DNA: TGTGCCAGCAGATTACAGGGATCTGGCTACACCTTC
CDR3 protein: CASRLQGSGYTF

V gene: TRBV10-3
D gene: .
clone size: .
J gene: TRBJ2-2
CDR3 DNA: TGTGCCATCAGTGAGGTGCCCGAAACCGGGGAGCTGTTTTTT
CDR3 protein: CAISEVPETGELFF

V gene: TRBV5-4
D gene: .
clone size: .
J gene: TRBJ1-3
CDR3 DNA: TGTGCCAGCAGCACACGACAGGATGGAAACACCATATATTTT
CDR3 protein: CASSTRQDGNTIYF

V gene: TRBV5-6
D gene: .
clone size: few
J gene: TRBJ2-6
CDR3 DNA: TGTGCCAGCAGCTTTGGCTCTGGGGCCAACGTCCTGACTTTC
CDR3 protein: CASSFGSGANVLTF

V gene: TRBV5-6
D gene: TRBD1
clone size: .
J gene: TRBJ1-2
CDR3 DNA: TGTGCCAGCAGCCCAGTGGACAGGGGAACACTCTATGGCTACACCTTC
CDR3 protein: CASSPVDRGTLYGYTF

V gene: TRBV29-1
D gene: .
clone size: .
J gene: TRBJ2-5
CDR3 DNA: TGCAGCCCTCAATTGTTCGAGACCCAGTACTTC
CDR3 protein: CSPQLFETQYF

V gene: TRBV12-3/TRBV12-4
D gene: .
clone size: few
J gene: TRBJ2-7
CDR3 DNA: TGTGCCAGCAGTTTAAGGGAGCCAGACGAGCAGTACTTC
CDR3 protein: CASSLREPDEQYF

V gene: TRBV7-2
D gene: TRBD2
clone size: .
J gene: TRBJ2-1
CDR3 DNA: TGTGCCAGCAGTCCTGGACTAGCGGGCAGTGAGCAGTTCTTC
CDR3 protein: CASSPGLAGSEQFF